The source of this T cell receptor (beta chain) is a study of blood T cell repertoires in COVID-19. About the research overall: The samples span acute and convalescent COVID-19 from the United States, Italy and Spain.

TCRdb's copy holds only in-frame clones and misses some; the assay was immunoSEQ multiplex PCR. Of tens of thousands of clones detected, approximately 80% appear once; the ten largest clones hold 7%. The germline gives CDR1 SGHDT, CDR2 YYEEEE. The V gene end was trimmed by 4 bases and the J gene end by 9 bases; junction bases not matched to a gene: 7. There are 13 residues in the CDR3. This receptor was obtained from a man between 65 and 85 years old with acute or convalescent COVID-19. The specimen was peripheral blood. The gene calls are TRBV5-6 and TRBJ1-1, with TRBD1 matching over 9 bases. CDR3 nucleotide sequence: TGTGCCAGCAGCCAGGGACAGGGACTAAAAGCTTTCTTT. Its protein product is CASSQGQGLKAFF.